The table lists the clone carrying this TCR beta chain with a few counts. The antigen remains unidentified. The source of the sample is a study of blood T cells in healthy people across ages. Overall study findings and caveats: Per million T cells, TCR beta diversity dropped about linearly as age rose. Correlation between TCR beta diversity and naive T cell percentage was strong.

The use of a sample-barcoded 5' primer and a J-beta primer mix characterized a second PCR of roughly 6 to 11 cycles. With 12 random nucleotides, a template-switch adaptor tagged each individual cDNA molecule. TCRdb analysed the 5' RACE reads with MiXCR anew, one entry per CDR3 protein. The sample includes roughly 1,000,000 distinct CDR3 sequences, around 25% of them seen just once. Trimming cost V 5 bases and J 3 bases, with 8 bases left between them. Germline V gene data show CDR1 as SQVTM and CDR2 as ANQGSEA. This CDR3 region has 11 residues. The same sample was also used in a study of T cells of mothers and their children. That work adds: Primer M1S, used in the second PCR, introduced sample barcodes and 2-4 random nucleotides.

The sample consisted of blood. The chain employs TRBV29-1 and TRBJ2-7; no firm D call. This receptor was taken from a girl aged 2 to 9 in good health. CDR3 amino acids: CSVMFSYEQYF. The DNA for the CDR3 is TGCAGCGTTATGTTCAGCTACGAGCAGTACTTC.